This TCR beta chain was captured by sequencing in a study of blood T cells in healthy people across ages. Overall study results and limits: Both higher diversity and more naive CD4+ cells marked long-lived donors when set against aged donors.

This CDR3 is built from 13 residues. CDR1 is MDHEN and CDR2 is SYDVKM in the germline V gene. The V and J ends lost 3 bases and 7 bases respectively, with 11 bases between them. It was with a sample-barcoded 5' primer and a J-beta primer mix that a second PCR of roughly 7 to 12 cycles was run. TCRdb ran MiXCR on the 5' RACE reads and lists one entry per CDR3 protein. Of about 750,000 distinct CDR3 sequences in the sample, about 53% were seen once. In regard to this clonotype: Its antigen is not identified.

There were healthy Caucasian individuals from Russia, aged roughly 6 to 100, serving as donors. The TCR sequence derives from a man of 80 years or more in good health. Sequencing was performed on blood. The chain carries TRBV28 and TRBJ2-3; maybe TRBD2 (6 bases). The DNA for the CDR3 is TGTGCCAGCAGTTTTCGTGGGACTTATACGCAGTATTTT. It translates to CASSFRGTYTQYF.